This TCR beta chain appears in the sequencing data of a study of human T cells and chemical hapten exposure. For the study at large: TCR yield per sample varied, mainly due to pooled library volumes. General study findings and limits: A positive correlation with patch test score was found for PT1 expanded TCR counts. Expanded TCRs produced significantly more large CDR3 similarity clusters than controls did.

TCRdb reprocessed the RACE reads with MiXCR, giving one entry per CDR3 protein. Of about 300,000 distinct CDR3 sequences listed, around 5.5% were seen once; the top ten hold approximately 8.2%. Time point: pre-sensitization, week 0. Treatment specified: therapeutic diphenylcyclopropenone sensitization with weekly scalp DPC. This clonotype was detected a few times. Its target is unknown. The ends were cut back, 6 bases at V and 2 bases at J, with 18 bases in the middle. The CDR3 consists of 15 residues. Germline V gene lookup returns CDR1 DFQATT and CDR2 SNEGSKA (reference sequence). The chain links TRBV20-1 to TRBJ2-3; weak D call: TRBD1 (6 bases). The sequencing used whole blood, collected in connection with sensitization to the hapten diphenylcyclopropenone (DPC). The receptor was derived from a woman younger than 35 with alopecia areata. Some clones in this sample may be carry-over from other donors' samples. The CDR3 reads CSAIGQRGITDTQYF. CDR3 coding DNA: TGCAGTGCCATTGGACAGAGAGGAATCACAGATACGCAGTATTTT.